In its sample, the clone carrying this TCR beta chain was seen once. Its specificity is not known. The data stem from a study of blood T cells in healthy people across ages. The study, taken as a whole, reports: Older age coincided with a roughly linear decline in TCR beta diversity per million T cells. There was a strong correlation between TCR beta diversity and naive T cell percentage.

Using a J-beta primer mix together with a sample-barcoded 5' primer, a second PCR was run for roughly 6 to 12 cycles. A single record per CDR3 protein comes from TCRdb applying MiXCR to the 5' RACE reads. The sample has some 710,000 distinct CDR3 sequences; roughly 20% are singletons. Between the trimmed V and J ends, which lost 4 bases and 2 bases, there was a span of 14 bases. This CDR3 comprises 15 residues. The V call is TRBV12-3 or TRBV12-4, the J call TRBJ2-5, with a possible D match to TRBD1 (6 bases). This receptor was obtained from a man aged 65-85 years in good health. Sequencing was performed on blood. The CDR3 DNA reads TGTGCCAGCAGTTCTACAGGGTTGGGTCAAGAGACCCAGTACTTC. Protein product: CASSSTGLGQETQYF.